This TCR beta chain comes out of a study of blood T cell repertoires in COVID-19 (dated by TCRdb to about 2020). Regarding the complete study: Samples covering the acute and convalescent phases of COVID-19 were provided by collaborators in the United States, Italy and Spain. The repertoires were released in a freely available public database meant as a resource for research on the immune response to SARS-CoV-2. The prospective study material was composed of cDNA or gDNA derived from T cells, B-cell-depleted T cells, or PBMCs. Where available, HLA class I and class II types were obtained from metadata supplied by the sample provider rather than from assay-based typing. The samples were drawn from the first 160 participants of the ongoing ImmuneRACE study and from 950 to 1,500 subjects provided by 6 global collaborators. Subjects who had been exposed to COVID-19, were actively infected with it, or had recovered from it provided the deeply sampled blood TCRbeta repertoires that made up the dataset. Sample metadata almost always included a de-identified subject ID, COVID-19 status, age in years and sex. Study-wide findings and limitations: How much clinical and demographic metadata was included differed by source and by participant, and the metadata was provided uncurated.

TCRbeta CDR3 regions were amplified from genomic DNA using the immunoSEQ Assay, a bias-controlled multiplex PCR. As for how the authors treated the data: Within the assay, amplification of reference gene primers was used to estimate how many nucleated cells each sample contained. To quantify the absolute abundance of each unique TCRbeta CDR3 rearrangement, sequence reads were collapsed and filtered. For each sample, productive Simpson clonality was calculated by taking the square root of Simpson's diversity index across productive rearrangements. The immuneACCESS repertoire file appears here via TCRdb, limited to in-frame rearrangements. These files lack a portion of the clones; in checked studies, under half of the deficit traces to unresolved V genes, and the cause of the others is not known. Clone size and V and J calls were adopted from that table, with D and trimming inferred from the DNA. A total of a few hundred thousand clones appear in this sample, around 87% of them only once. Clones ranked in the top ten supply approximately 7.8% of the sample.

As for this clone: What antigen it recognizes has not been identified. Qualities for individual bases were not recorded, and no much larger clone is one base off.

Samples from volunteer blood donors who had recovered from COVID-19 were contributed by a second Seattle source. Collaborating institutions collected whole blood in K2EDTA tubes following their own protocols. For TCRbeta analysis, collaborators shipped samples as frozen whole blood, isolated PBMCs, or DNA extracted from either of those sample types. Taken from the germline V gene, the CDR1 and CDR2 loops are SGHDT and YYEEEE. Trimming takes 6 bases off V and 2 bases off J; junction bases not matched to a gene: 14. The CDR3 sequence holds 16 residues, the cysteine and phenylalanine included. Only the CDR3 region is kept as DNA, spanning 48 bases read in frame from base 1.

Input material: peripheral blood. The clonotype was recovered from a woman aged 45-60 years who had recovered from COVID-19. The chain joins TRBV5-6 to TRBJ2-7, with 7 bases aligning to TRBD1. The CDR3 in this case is CASTNSRTGPTYEQYF. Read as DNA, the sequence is TGTGCCAGCACCAATAGCCGGACAGGTCCGACCTACGAGCAGTACTTC.